A selection of T cell receptor beta chains follows, all from one sample in a study of shared clonotypes between healthy human individuals. Method: immunoSEQ multiplex PCR; TCRdb's copy keeps in-frame clones and lacks some. The repertoire holds roughly 1.5 million clones, with approximately 98% as singletons. Sequences were obtained from naive CD4+ T cells sorted from blood. The source of these receptors is a young man in good health. Each CDR3 is given with its conserved first and last residue. A D gene is named only where the DNA matches it firmly. Clone size is given for some rows only: seen once, a few or many times, or a class if the clone is expanded.

clone size	V gene	J gene	D gene	CDR3 protein	CDR3 DNA
-	TRBV7-2	TRBJ2-5	-	CASSPPNAETQYF	TGTGCCAGCAGCCCCCCCAACGCCGAGACCCAGTACTTC
-	TRBV9	TRBJ2-5	-	CASSVLSGLEETQYF	TGTGCCAGCAGCGTGCTTTCGGGTTTGGAGGAGACCCAGTACTTC
once	TRBV25-1	TRBJ2-5	TRBD2	CASSEWGRGETQYF	TGTGCCAGCAGTGAATGGGGGAGGGGAGAGACCCAGTACTTC
-	TRBV4-1	TRBJ1-2	-	CASSHSQEPLGGYTF	TGCGCCAGCAGCCATTCACAGGAGCCTCTTGGTGGCTACACCTTC
-	TRBV10-3	TRBJ2-2	TRBD2	CAIRQAGANTGELFF	TGTGCCATCAGGCAAGCGGGGGCGAACACCGGGGAGCTGTTTTTT
-	TRBV5-6	TRBJ2-2	TRBD2	CASSFSGLAGNTGELFF	TGTGCCAGCAGCTTTTCGGGTCTAGCGGGGAACACCGGGGAGCTGTTTTTT
-	TRBV20-1	TRBJ2-1	TRBD2	CSATGTSGRFF	TGCAGTGCGACCGGGACTAGCGGGAGATTCTTC
-	TRBV6-5	TRBJ2-7	TRBD1	CASSHDRVKREQYF	TGTGCCAGCAGTCACGACAGGGTGAAGCGGGAGCAGTACTTC
-	TRBV9	TRBJ2-5	TRBD2	CASSAQAGGETQYF	TGTGCCAGCAGCGCCCAAGCGGGAGGAGAGACCCAGTACTTC
-	TRBV6-5	TRBJ2-7	TRBD1	CASSSLTTGAAYEQYF	TGTGCCAGCAGTTCACTGACCACAGGGGCCGCCTACGAGCAGTACTTC